This is a list of T cell receptor beta chains from one sample in a study of cytotoxic CD8 clonotypes in ibrutinib-treated CLL. Assay used: immunoSEQ multiplex PCR; TCRdb lists only in-frame clones, some missing. Of fewer than 30,000 clones listed, around 74% are singletons. The specimen was PBMCs, collected at disease progression, from a patient treated with ibrutinib. These receptors were taken from a human donor with chronic lymphocytic leukemia. Each CDR3 is given without its conserved first and last residue. Fields, in order: V gene, clone size, J gene, D gene, CDR3 protein. The D gene is left open where the match is weak. Rows may omit the clone size; those that give it use once, few, many or a size class.

V gene: TRBV2; clone size: .; J gene: TRBJ2-1; D gene: .; CDR3 protein: ASSEVTSFSEQF
V gene: TRBV4-1; clone size: .; J gene: TRBJ2-3; D gene: TRBD1; CDR3 protein: ASSHSGTGGITDTQY
V gene: TRBV4-1; clone size: .; J gene: TRBJ2-2; D gene: .; CDR3 protein: ASSGAGAWGGELF
V gene: TRBV19; clone size: few; J gene: TRBJ2-5; D gene: .; CDR3 protein: AVQSGETQY
V gene: TRBV10-1; clone size: .; J gene: TRBJ1-2; D gene: .; CDR3 protein: AGGARAANPYGYT
V gene: TRBV29-1; clone size: .; J gene: TRBJ2-7; D gene: TRBD1; CDR3 protein: SVETGGYNEQY
V gene: TRBV30; clone size: .; J gene: TRBJ2-3; D gene: .; CDR3 protein: AWSVWGTTSTDTQY
V gene: TRBV29-1; clone size: few; J gene: TRBJ1-1; D gene: .; CDR3 protein: SVWSGEAF
V gene: TRBV6-5; clone size: few; J gene: TRBJ1-1; D gene: TRBD1; CDR3 protein: ASSYLTTGGTEAF
V gene: TRBV4-3; clone size: once; J gene: TRBJ2-7; D gene: .; CDR3 protein: ASSPGISYEQY
V gene: TRBV6-5; clone size: .; J gene: TRBJ2-7; D gene: .; CDR3 protein: ASSYSDGYYEQY
V gene: TRBV11-3; clone size: .; J gene: TRBJ2-5; D gene: TRBD1; CDR3 protein: ASSPGQGGLETQY
V gene: TRBV9; clone size: .; J gene: TRBJ1-6; D gene: .; CDR3 protein: ASSAMGNSPLH
V gene: TRBV12-2; clone size: .; J gene: TRBJ1-6; D gene: .; CDR3 protein: ASRLAETGGQAENSPLH
V gene: TRBV2; clone size: few; J gene: TRBJ2-6; D gene: TRBD1; CDR3 protein: ASSGTGAGANVLT
V gene: TRBV7-9; clone size: .; J gene: TRBJ1-1; D gene: .; CDR3 protein: ASSLVVNTEAF
V gene: TRBV12-2; clone size: .; J gene: TRBJ1-1; D gene: .; CDR3 protein: ASRTQGPNTEAF
V gene: TRBV7-9; clone size: .; J gene: TRBJ2-1; D gene: TRBD2; CDR3 protein: ASTTSDSGAFYNEQF
V gene: TRBV7-9; clone size: .; J gene: TRBJ2-3; D gene: TRBD1; CDR3 protein: ASSPGGQGWADTQY
V gene: TRBV5-4; clone size: .; J gene: TRBJ2-3; D gene: TRBD1; CDR3 protein: ASRGDRGPDTQY
V gene: TRBV5-1; clone size: few; J gene: TRBJ2-7; D gene: .; CDR3 protein: ASSGRTESYEQY
V gene: TRBV7-3; clone size: .; J gene: TRBJ2-2; D gene: .; CDR3 protein: ASSPLGGGELF
V gene: TRBV11-3; clone size: few; J gene: TRBJ2-1; D gene: TRBD2; CDR3 protein: ATTAPSGNLNEQF
V gene: TRBV11-2; clone size: few; J gene: TRBJ1-6; D gene: .; CDR3 protein: ASSPTNSPLH
V gene: TRBV25-1; clone size: .; J gene: TRBJ1-1; D gene: .; CDR3 protein: ASSESGETEAF
V gene: TRBV5-5; clone size: .; J gene: TRBJ1-2; D gene: .; CDR3 protein: ASSQTLSYGYT
V gene: TRBV9; clone size: .; J gene: TRBJ2-2; D gene: .; CDR3 protein: ASSVEGGSNTGELF
V gene: TRBV7-9; clone size: .; J gene: TRBJ1-2; D gene: .; CDR3 protein: ASSLGDPLRGYT
V gene: TRBV9; clone size: .; J gene: TRBJ1-1; D gene: .; CDR3 protein: ASSVAQDTEAF
V gene: TRBV5-1; clone size: .; J gene: TRBJ2-7; D gene: .; CDR3 protein: ASSVDSFSYEQY
V gene: TRBV12-5; clone size: .; J gene: TRBJ2-3; D gene: TRBD1; CDR3 protein: ASGLLGQGATDTQY
V gene: TRBV7-6; clone size: .; J gene: TRBJ2-5; D gene: .; CDR3 protein: ASSLALGVDQGLSVETQY
V gene: TRBV10-3; clone size: .; J gene: TRBJ2-2; D gene: TRBD1; CDR3 protein: AISEGTGNTGELF
V gene: TRBV2; clone size: few; J gene: TRBJ1-2; D gene: TRBD1; CDR3 protein: ASSDSDRGRVNGYT
V gene: TRBV5-4; clone size: .; J gene: TRBJ2-5; D gene: .; CDR3 protein: ASSPGGGQETQY
V gene: TRBV4-1; clone size: .; J gene: TRBJ2-3; D gene: .; CDR3 protein: ASSQVGLNTQY